The entry below describes one T cell receptor (beta chain). Its cognate antigen is unknown. The sample originates from a study of cytomegalovirus exposure and HLA in healthy donors. Study observations and caveats: CMV antigen specificity was confirmed in vitro for a few CMV-associated chains. Common viral pathogens were later found to be apparently linked to several of the most significant clusters. An analysis that was carried out later associated 17,000 or so TCR beta sequences with HLA alleles at 0.05 false discovery rate. Reports credit the classifier with highly specific, highly sensitive diagnosis of cytomegalovirus status.

Germline V gene lookup returns CDR1 GTSNPN and CDR2 SVGIG (reference sequence). V was pared by 2 bases and J by 3 bases, with 8 bases between. There are 13 residues in the CDR3. PCR was performed using 60 Vbeta and 13 Jbeta primers. Method: immunoSEQ multiplex PCR; TCRdb's copy keeps in-frame clones and lacks some. Here the sample spans some 120,000 clones, roughly 75% being singletons. This chain uses TRBV30 with TRBJ1-5; D remains unclear. The sample was PBMCs. This sequence was found in a female donor in good health and CMV-seronegative. The CDR3 DNA follows: TGTGCCTGGAGTCTAAGTTACAATCAGCCCCAGCATTTT. It is translated as CAWSLSYNQPQHF.